A single sample gave rise to the 26 T cell receptor beta chains below, sequenced in a study of graft-versus-host responses after intestinal transplantation. Assay used: immunoSEQ multiplex PCR; TCRdb lists only in-frame clones, some missing. This table has 9,500 or so clones, over 75% appearing once. The sequencing used PBMCs, collected 242 days after intestinal transplant. The origin of the receptors is a human patient who received an intestinal transplant, so some T cells may come from the graft donor.

The chain joins TRBV6-5 to TRBJ1-2, with a tentative D call TRBD1 (6 bases). Germline CDR1 reads MNHEY; CDR2 reads SVGAGI. The CDR3 loop spans 13 amino acids. V lost 6 bases, J lost 5 bases, and 13 bases lay in between. CDR3 DNA sequence: TGTGCCAGCAGACCGGACAGCATTTATGGCTACACCTTC. Translation gives CASRPDSIYGYTF.

Only one count was recorded for this clone. V and J are TRBV7-9 and TRBJ1-5; D perhaps matches TRBD1 (5 bases). CDR3 length: 16 residues. The germline V gene has CDR1 SEHNR and CDR2 FQNEAQ (reference sequence). V lost 5 bases, J lost 4 bases, and 18 bases lay in between. This CDR3 is CASSPSTWAGNQPQHF. For the CDR3, the DNA is TGTGCCAGCAGCCCATCTACCTGGGCAGGGAATCAGCCCCAGCATTTT.

V usage is TRBV6-4 and J usage is TRBJ1-6; 8 bases line up with TRBD1. This CDR3 contains 14 residues. Looked up from germline, CDR1 is MRHNA and CDR2 is SNTAGT. V lost 4 bases, J lost 7 bases, and 3 bases stayed unmatched. CDR3 nucleotides: TGTGCCAGCAGTGCGGGACAGGAGAATTCACCCCTCCACTTT. Translation: CASSAGQENSPLHF.

The V call is TRBV28, the J call TRBJ2-1; D possibly corresponds to TRBD1 (6 bases). Trimming removed 6 bases from V and 6 bases from J, with 15 bases in between. Germline lookup yields CDR1 MDHEN and CDR2 SYDVKM. The CDR3 has 14 residues. CDR3 region: CASRPPQGLNEQFF. For the CDR3, the DNA is TGTGCCAGCAGGCCACCGCAGGGGCTCAATGAGCAGTTCTTC.

This chain connects TRBV4-3 to TRBJ2-7; possibly TRBD2 for D (6 bases). This CDR3 has 16 residues. The V end was cut by 1 base, the J end by 3 bases, with 16 bases between. Germline loops: CDR1 LGHNA, CDR2 YSLEER. The CDR3 sequence: CASSQVLGEAIYEQYF. CDR3 DNA sequence: TGCGCCAGCAGCCAAGTATTAGGGGAGGCGATCTACGAGCAGTACTTC.

The chain carries TRBV2 and TRBJ2-2; no clear D gene. CDR3 size: 12 residues. Trimming removed 7 bases at V and 3 bases at J, with 6 bases between. Looked up from germline, CDR1 is SNHLY and CDR2 is FYNNEI. DNA of the CDR3: TGTGCCAGCATCAAAGACACCGGGGAGCTGTTTTTT. Its translation is CASIKDTGELFF.

This clone has a single count. The rearrangement uses TRBV9 and TRBJ2-3; 8 bases map to TRBD2. Looked up from germline, CDR1 is SGDLS and CDR2 is YYNGEE. CDR3 length equals 15 residues. Germline trimming cut 4 bases from V and 3 bases from J; bases unmatched to any gene: 7. This chain's CDR3 is CASSPLGGRTDTQYF. The CDR3, as DNA: TGTGCCAGCAGCCCCTTGGGCGGGAGGACAGATACGCAGTATTTT.

This chain joins TRBV9 and TRBJ2-1; D is ambiguous. The germline V gene encodes CDR1 SGDLS and CDR2 YYNGEE. Deletions cut 7 bases from V and 9 bases from J, with 17 bases between. The CDR3 contains 13 residues. Here the CDR3 reads CASAIAPASEQFF. DNA for the CDR3: TGTGCCAGCGCGATAGCACCCGCGAGTGAGCAGTTCTTC.

The gene calls are TRBV4-3 and TRBJ2-1; 8 bases line up with TRBD2. This CDR3 is 17 amino acids long. V lost 0 bases, J lost 0 bases, and 4 bases stayed unmatched. Germline V gene lookup returns CDR1 LGHNA and CDR2 YSLEER. The CDR3 region has the DNA TGCGCCAGCAGCCAAGAACTAGCGGCGAGCTCCTACAATGAGCAGTTCTTC. Its translation is CASSQELAASSYNEQFF.

The chain couples TRBV7-3 to TRBJ2-3; TRBD2 agrees at 11 bases. Germline assignment: CDR1 SGHTA and CDR2 FQGTGA. This CDR3 is built from 17 residues. Trimming at V came to 0 bases and at J to 5 bases, leaving 7 bases not matched to a gene. CDR3 nucleotide sequence: TGTGCCAGCAGCTTAACGCGGAGTAGCGGGAGGGGAGATACGCAGTATTTT. Its protein is CASSLTRSSGRGDTQYF.

This chain connects TRBV18 to TRBJ2-3; D call uncertain. Germline CDR1 KGHSH, CDR2 LQKENI. The V gene lost 6 bases and the J gene lost 1 base, with 8 bases spanning the gap. CDR3 length: 13 amino acids. CDR3 residues: CASSPEGTDTQYF. Written as DNA, the CDR3 is TGTGCCAGCTCCCCAGAGGGCACAGATACGCAGTATTTT.

The CDR3 sequence is CASSPRTAKNEKLFF. CDR3 DNA sequence: TGTGCCAGTAGTCCCCGGACAGCTAAAAATGAAAAACTGTTTTTT. The rearrangement links TRBV19 to TRBJ1-4, with D maybe TRBD1 (6 bases). Germline CDR1 is LNHDA and CDR2 is SQIVND (reference sequence). The germline V and J ends were trimmed by 5 bases and 5 bases, with 15 bases remaining between them. The CDR3 is made up of 15 amino acids.

The chain joins TRBV19 to TRBJ2-1; 11 nucleotides line up with TRBD2. Germline V CDR1 and CDR2: LNHDA, SQIVND (reference sequence). The CDR3 sequence is 16 residues long. V dropped 6 bases and J dropped 3; count of bases not matched to a gene: 7. DNA for the CDR3: TGTGCCAGTAGCCCGCTGACTAGCGGGATCTACAATGAGCAGTTCTTC. This codes for CASSPLTSGIYNEQFF.

This clone was counted once. This CDR3 reads CASSSGTGVHEQYF. CDR3 coding DNA: TGTGCCAGCAGCTCCGGGACAGGGGTACACGAGCAGTACTTC. V gene TRBV7-6 combines with J gene TRBJ2-7; 10 bases agree with TRBD1. The CDR3 covers 14 residues. Per the germline V gene, CDR1 is SGHVS and CDR2 is FNYEAQ. Germline trimming cut 4 bases from V and 5 bases from J; bases unmatched to any gene: 5.

J is TRBJ2-2 and V is TRBV15, with 8 bases identical to TRBD1. CDR1 is LNHNV, CDR2 YYDKDF, per germline (reference sequence). The CDR3 is made up of 16 amino acids. The junction had 7 bases not matched to a gene; V was cut back by 5 bases and J by 2 bases. Here the CDR3 DNA reads TGTGCCACCAGCCCAAACAGGGGGTTCAACACCGGGGAGCTGTTTTTT. Translated: CATSPNRGFNTGELFF. The full variable domain, with the rest looked up from reference TRBV15 and TRBJ2-2, is DAMVIQNPRYQVTQFGKPVTLSCSQTLNHNVMYWYQQKSSQAPKLLFHYYDKDFNNEADTPDNFQSRRPNTSFCFLDIRSPGLGDTAMYLCATSPNRGFNTGELFFGEGSRLTVL.

The rearrangement uses TRBV30 and TRBJ1-5, with D possibly matching TRBD1 (5 bases). The germline gives CDR1 GTSNPN, CDR2 SVGIG (reference sequence). Trimming pared 2 bases from V and 7 bases from J, leaving 15 bases between. This CDR3 is 14 amino acids long. The CDR3 loop reads CAWSRGQGGQPQHF. The CDR3 DNA sequence: TGTGCCTGGAGTAGAGGGCAGGGAGGGCAGCCCCAGCATTTT.

The chain uses TRBV4-2 and TRBJ1-6; perhaps TRBD1 as D (5 bases). Trimming cost V 0 bases and J 4 bases, with 10 bases left between them. The CDR3 runs 16 residues. The germline gives CDR1 LGHNA, CDR2 YNFKEQ. The CDR3 coding sequence is TGTGCCAGCAGCCAAGAGACCTCAGGGTATAATTCACCCCTCCACTTT. Translating it yields CASSQETSGYNSPLHF.

The sample holds a few counts of this clone. The chain carries TRBV9 and TRBJ2-1, with D possibly called TRBD1 or TRBD2 (6 bases each). This CDR3 comprises 15 residues. Germline V gene data show CDR1 as SGDLS and CDR2 as YYNGEE. Trimming cost V 0 bases and J 7 bases, with 14 bases left between them. The CDR3 is CASSVAGGYLNEQFF. CDR3 nucleotide sequence: TGTGCCAGCAGCGTAGCCGGGGGCTACCTGAATGAGCAGTTCTTC.

This clone was seen once. The CDR3 bases are TGCGCCAGCAGCTTGGAGCACCGGGGCGTAGATACGCAGTATTTT. It specifies CASSLEHRGVDTQYF. The V call is TRBV5-1, the J call TRBJ2-3; D may correspond to TRBD1 or TRBD2 (5 bases each). CDR3 length: 15 residues. The germline gives CDR1 SGHRS, CDR2 YFSETQ. Trimming left V 0 bases short and J 5 bases short, with 13 bases between.

DNA of the CDR3: TGTGCCAGCAGCTTAAGGGTTAGCAATCAGCCCCAGCATTTT. Residues: CASSLRVSNQPQHF. The rearrangement links TRBV7-2 to TRBJ1-5; D call uncertain. The CDR3 consists of 14 residues. The germline V gene has CDR1 SGHTA and CDR2 FQGNSA. Trimming stripped 2 bases from V and 0 bases from J, with 5 bases between.

The V call is TRBV7-2, the J call TRBJ2-7, with D tentatively TRBD2 (6 bases). Germline CDR1 is SGHTA and CDR2 is FQGNSA. With 6 bases removed from V and 3 bases from J, the gap between germline ends came to 15 bases. This CDR3 is built from 14 residues. In DNA, the CDR3 is TGTGCCAGCAGTCTACAGACTAGTTTCTACGAGCAGTACTTC. This translates into CASSLQTSFYEQYF.

The genes are TRBV9 and TRBJ2-1; 13 positions agree with TRBD2. CDR1 SGDLS and CDR2 YYNGEE come from the germline V gene. V lost 2 bases to trimming and J lost 5 bases; unmatched junction nucleotides: 19. CDR3 size: 21 residues. CDR3 region: CASSVGRGLAGSRPANNEQFF. The CDR3 DNA reads as TGTGCCAGCAGCGTTGGCAGGGGACTAGCGGGATCCAGGCCAGCTAACAATGAGCAGTTCTTC.

The V call is TRBV19, the J call TRBJ1-1; 8 nucleotides align to TRBD1. The CDR3 loop spans 14 amino acids. Trimming took 5 bases from V and 2 from J; bases not matched to a gene: 4. The V gene's germline CDR1 is LNHDA and CDR2 SQIVND (reference sequence). The CDR3 is CASSLQGANTEAFF. The CDR3 DNA follows: TGTGCCAGTAGTTTGCAGGGGGCAAACACTGAAGCTTTCTTT.

This chain links TRBV30 with TRBJ2-1, with 9 nucleotides matching TRBD2. CDR3 length: 13 residues. CDR1 and CDR2 (germline): GTSNPN, SVGIG (reference sequence). The ends lost 4 bases at V and 4 bases at J; junction bases unmatched: 2. The DNA for the CDR3 is TGTGCCTGGACTAGCGGGACTTACAATGAGCAGTTCTTC. Translating it yields CAWTSGTYNEQFF.

This sequence joins TRBV7-2 and TRBJ2-7, with TRBD2 matching over 14 bases. The ends lost 2 bases at V and 0 bases at J; junction bases unmatched: 6. This CDR3 is built from 18 residues. Germline V gene lookup returns CDR1 SGHTA and CDR2 FQGNSA. CDR3 in amino acids: CASSLRTGTSGSSYEQYF. CDR3 sequence (DNA): TGTGCCAGCAGCTTAAGGACAGGGACTAGCGGGAGCTCCTACGAGCAGTACTTC.

The V call is TRBV5-1, the J call TRBJ1-1; TRBD1 is a possible D gene (6 bases). CDR3 length equals 14 residues. V was cut by 0 bases and J by 0 bases, with 6 bases left in between. The germline V gene has CDR1 SGHRS and CDR2 YFSETQ. CDR3 sequence: CASSLDRVNTEAFF. In nucleotides, the CDR3 is TGCGCCAGCAGCTTGGACAGGGTGAACACTGAAGCTTTCTTT.